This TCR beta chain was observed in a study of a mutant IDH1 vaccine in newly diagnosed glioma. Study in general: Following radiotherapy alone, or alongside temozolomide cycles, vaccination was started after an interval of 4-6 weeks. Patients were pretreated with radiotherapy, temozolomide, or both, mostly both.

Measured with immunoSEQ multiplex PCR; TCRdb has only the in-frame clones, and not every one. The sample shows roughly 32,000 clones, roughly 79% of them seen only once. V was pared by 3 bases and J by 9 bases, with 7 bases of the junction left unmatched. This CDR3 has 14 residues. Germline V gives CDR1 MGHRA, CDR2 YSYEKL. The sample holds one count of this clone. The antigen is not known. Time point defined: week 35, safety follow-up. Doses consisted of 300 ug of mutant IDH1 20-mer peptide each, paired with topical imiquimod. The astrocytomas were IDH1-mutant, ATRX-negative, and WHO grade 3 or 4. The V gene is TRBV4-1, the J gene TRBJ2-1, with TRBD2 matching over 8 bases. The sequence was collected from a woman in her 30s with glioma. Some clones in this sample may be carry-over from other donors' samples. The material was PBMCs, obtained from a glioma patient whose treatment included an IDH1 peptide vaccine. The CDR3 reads CASSQSSGPPEQFF. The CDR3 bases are TGCGCCAGCAGCCAGTCTAGCGGGCCGCCTGAGCAGTTCTTC.